Here is one T cell receptor (beta chain) with its context. Its specificity is not known. Profiling relied on immunoSEQ multiplex PCR, and the TCRdb table lists in-frame clones only, not all of them. The sample records roughly 150,000 clones, around four fifths being singletons. The CDR3 sequence is 15 residues long. Germline V gene sequence: CDR1 SGHVS, CDR2 FNYEAQ. The trim removed 4 bases at V and 4 bases at J, leaving 6 bases unmatched. This record comes from a study of T cell responses to AZD1222 COVID-19 vaccine. Study-wide results and limits: Two AZD1222 doses significantly raised spike-specific TCR breadth and depth over controls.

Source: peripheral blood, taken on day 0 of AZD1222 vaccination. This rearrangement joins TRBV7-6 to TRBJ2-3; 9 bases fit TRBD2. The sequence was collected from an adult in good health. The CDR3 spells CASSSGGGAADTQYF. The CDR3 bases are TGTGCCAGCAGCTCAGGCGGGGGGGCCGCAGATACGCAGTATTTT.